This T cell receptor beta chain was obtained from a study of cytomegalovirus exposure and HLA in healthy donors. Across the whole study: Early released data comprised tens of millions of unique TCRs from HLA-typed donors. Study outcomes and limitations: An apparent linkage of common viral pathogens to several of the most significant clusters emerged in a later analysis. The authors judged a highly shared variant cluster likely a sequencing artifact.

Worth noting for this clone: The antigen is undetermined.

The CDR3 has 16 residues. V lost 2 bases and J lost 4; bases outside the gene matches: 7. CDR1 and CDR2 from the germline V gene are SGHRS and YFSETQ. PCR employed 60 Vbeta and 13 Jbeta primers. Repertoires were generated with immunoSEQ multiplex PCR, while TCRdb's copy carries only in-frame clones and drops some. The sample records approximately 100,000 clones, more than 60% being singletons. This chain links TRBV5-1 with TRBJ2-3; 10 bases line up with TRBD2. The sequenced sample was PBMCs. The clonotype originates from a female donor in good health and CMV-seropositive. CDR3 loop: CASSFQSSGSADTQYF. CDR3 bases: TGCGCCAGCAGCTTCCAATCTAGCGGGAGTGCAGATACGCAGTATTTT.